This T cell receptor beta chain was sequenced during a study of tumor and adjacent non-tumor tissue in lung cancer. Study results and limitations: Higher tumor TCR diversity was associated with shorter survival. In normal lung, the top 100 clones were significantly more dominant than in tumor.

A modified ARM-PCR protocol with three rounds of nested PCR amplified TCRbeta. TCRdb recomputed calls from the multiplex PCR reads with MiXCR, one row per CDR3 protein. The sample shows approximately 62,000 distinct CDR3 sequences, roughly two thirds of them seen only once. Regarding this clonotype: Its specificity is not known. The junction and the germline gene differ at one end; a read error may be behind it.

This CDR3 is built from 15 residues. Germline CDR1 is MGHDK and CDR2 is SYGVNS. This sample's RNA came from whole unsorted tissue. This non-tumor lung sample came from over 3 cm beyond the tumor edge. The V call is TRBV25-1, the J call TRBJ1-5, with D possibly being TRBD1 (6 bases). The receptor was derived from a man in his 70s with non-small cell lung cancer. The specimen sequenced was distant non-tumor lung tissue. This CDR3 reads CASSDSRGGNQPQHF. DNA of the CDR3: TGTGCCAGTAGTGATAGCAGGGGTGGCAATCAGCCCCAGCATTTT.